This T cell receptor beta chain was recovered during a study of T cell clonality in common variable immunodeficiency. Whole-study results and caveats: In common variable immunodeficiency, TCR beta chains reportedly carried fewer deletions and N-nucleotide insertions. Repertoire-complication correlations in CVID were limited by patient heterogeneity.

Repertoires were generated with immunoSEQ multiplex PCR, while TCRdb's copy carries only in-frame clones and drops some. In total the sample includes about 26,000 clones, none of them seen once. This clone was counted at least ten times. Its antigen is as yet unknown. The read gets to within 3 residues of the CDR3 end, and the germline J gene fills in the rest. Germline CDR1 DFQATT, CDR2 SNEGSKA (reference sequence). V lost 0 bases and J 7 bases, leaving 16 bases between the germline ends. The CDR3 covers 16 residues. This sequence was found in a human donor with common variable immunodeficiency. Material for sequencing was peripheral blood mononuclear cells. The chain links TRBV20-1 to TRBJ1-6; D perhaps matches TRBD1 (5 bases). CDR3 protein: CSARESRKGENSPLHF. The sequenced part of the CDR3 DNA is TGCAGTGCTAGAGAAAGCCGCAAAGGGGAGAATTCACCC.